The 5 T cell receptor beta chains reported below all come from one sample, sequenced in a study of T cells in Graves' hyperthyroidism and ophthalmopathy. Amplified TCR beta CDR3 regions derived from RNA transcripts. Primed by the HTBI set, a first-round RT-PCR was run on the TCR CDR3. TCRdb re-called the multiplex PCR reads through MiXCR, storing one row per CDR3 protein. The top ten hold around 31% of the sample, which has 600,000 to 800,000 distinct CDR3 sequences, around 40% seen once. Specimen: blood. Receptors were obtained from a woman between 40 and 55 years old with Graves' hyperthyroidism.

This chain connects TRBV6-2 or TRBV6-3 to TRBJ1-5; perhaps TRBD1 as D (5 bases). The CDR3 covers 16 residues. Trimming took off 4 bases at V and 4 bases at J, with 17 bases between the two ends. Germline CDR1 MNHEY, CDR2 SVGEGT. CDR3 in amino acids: CASSLPILQANQPQHF. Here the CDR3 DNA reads TGTGCCAGCAGTTTACCTATCTTACAGGCTAATCAGCCCCAGCATTTT.

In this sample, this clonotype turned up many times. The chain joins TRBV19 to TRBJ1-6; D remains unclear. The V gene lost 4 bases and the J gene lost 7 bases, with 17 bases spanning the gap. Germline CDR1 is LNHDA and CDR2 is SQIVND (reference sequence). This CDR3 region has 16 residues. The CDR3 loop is CASSNPRTLRNSPLHF. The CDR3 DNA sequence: TGTGCCAGTAGTAACCCCAGAACTCTGAGGAATTCACCCCTCCACTTT.

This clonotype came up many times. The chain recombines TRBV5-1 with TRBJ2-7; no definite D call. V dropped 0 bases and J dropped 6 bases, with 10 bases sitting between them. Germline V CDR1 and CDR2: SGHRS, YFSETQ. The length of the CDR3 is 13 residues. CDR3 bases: TGCGCCAGCAGCTTGGATGGGGAAGTCGAGCAGTACTTC. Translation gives CASSLDGEVEQYF.

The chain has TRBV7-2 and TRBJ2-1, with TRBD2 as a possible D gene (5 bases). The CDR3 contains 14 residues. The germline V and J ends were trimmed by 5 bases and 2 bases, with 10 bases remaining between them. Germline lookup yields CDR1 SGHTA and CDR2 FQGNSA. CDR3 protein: CASSNGLAYNEQFF. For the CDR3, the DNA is TGTGCCAGCAGCAACGGACTCGCCTACAATGAGCAGTTCTTC. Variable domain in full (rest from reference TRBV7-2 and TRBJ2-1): GAGVSQSPSNKVTEKGKDVELRCDPISGHTALYWYRQSLGQGLEFLIYFQGNSAPDKSGLPSDRFSAERTGGSVSTLTIQRTQQEDSAVYLCASSNGLAYNEQFFGPGTRLTVL.

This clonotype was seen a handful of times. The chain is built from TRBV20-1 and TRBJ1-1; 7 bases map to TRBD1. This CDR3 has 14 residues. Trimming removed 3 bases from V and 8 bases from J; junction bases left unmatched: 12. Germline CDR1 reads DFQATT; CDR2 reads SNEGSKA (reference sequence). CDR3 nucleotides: TGCAGTGCTAGGGATTACAGGGGATCTGTGGAAGCTTTCTTT. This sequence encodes CSARDYRGSVEAFF.